This record concerns one T cell receptor (beta chain) sequence. Using immunoSEQ multiplex PCR, the repertoire was profiled, and TCRdb retains in-frame clones only, with some absent. The sample includes roughly 100,000 clones, roughly nine tenths of them seen just once. This specimen belongs to a study of cytomegalovirus exposure and HLA in healthy donors. This CDR3 comprises 14 residues. Germline values: CDR1 LNHDA, CDR2 SQIVND (reference sequence). With 1 base removed from V and 3 bases from J, the gap between germline ends came to 9 bases. The chain joins TRBV19 to TRBJ1-1, with D perhaps matching TRBD1 (6 bases). The sequencing sample was made of PBMCs. The sequence derives from a woman younger than 30 in good health and CMV-seropositive. CDR3 sequence: CASSIVQGDTEAFF. CDR3 coding DNA: TGTGCCAGTAGTATAGTACAGGGTGACACTGAAGCTTTCTTT.